This TCR beta chain was profiled in a study of T cells expressing NK-cell markers. TCRdb reprocessed the 5' RACE reads and stores each CDR3 protein as one record, lacking DNA. Its listing shows 550,000 to 600,000 distinct CDR3 sequences. Germline values: CDR1 SGHAT, CDR2 FQNNGV. The CDR3 totals 16 residues. The J gene is TRBJ2-3, the V gene TRBV11-2; TCRdb picks TRBD2, but there is no DNA to check that call. The TCR sequence derives from a man between 18 and 29 years old in good health. The specimen was blood T cells: a sorted CD56 or NKG2C T cell subset, CD4+ or CD8+ T cells, or bulk PBMC T cells (not recorded which). This CDR3 reads CASKMMGTSGADTQYF.